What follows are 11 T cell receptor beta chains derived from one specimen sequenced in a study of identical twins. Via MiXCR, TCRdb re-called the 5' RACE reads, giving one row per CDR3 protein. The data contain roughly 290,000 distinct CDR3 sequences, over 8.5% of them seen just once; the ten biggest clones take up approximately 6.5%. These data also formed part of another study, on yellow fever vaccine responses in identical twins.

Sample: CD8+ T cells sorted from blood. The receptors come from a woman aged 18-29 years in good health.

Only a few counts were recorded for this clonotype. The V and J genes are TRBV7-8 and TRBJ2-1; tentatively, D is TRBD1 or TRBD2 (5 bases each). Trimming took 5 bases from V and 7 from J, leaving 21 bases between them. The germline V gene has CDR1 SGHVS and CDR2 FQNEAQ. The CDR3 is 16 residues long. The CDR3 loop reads CASSLYGEGEWNEQFF. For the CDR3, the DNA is TGTGCCAGCAGCCTCTACGGAGAAGGGGAGTGGAATGAGCAGTTCTTC.

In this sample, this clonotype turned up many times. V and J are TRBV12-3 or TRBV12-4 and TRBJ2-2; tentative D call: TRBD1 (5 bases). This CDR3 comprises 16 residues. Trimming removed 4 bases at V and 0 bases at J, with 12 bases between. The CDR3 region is CASSSTGVSNTGELFF. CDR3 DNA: TGTGCCAGCAGTTCCACAGGCGTATCGAACACCGGGGAGCTGTTTTTT.

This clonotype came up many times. The CDR3 sequence is CASSLPSAQETQYF. The CDR3 DNA reads as TGTGCCAGCAGCTTACCTAGCGCCCAAGAGACCCAGTACTTC. V gene TRBV7-9 combines with J gene TRBJ2-5, with D possibly being TRBD2 (6 bases). V shed 2 bases and J shed 1 base, with 8 bases lying between them. Germline-derived CDR1 and CDR2 are SEHNR and FQNEAQ (reference sequence). There are 14 residues in the CDR3. Based on the CDR3 plus reference TRBV7-9 and TRBJ2-5, the full variable domain is DTGVSQNPRHKITKRGQNVTFRCDPISEHNRLYWYRQTLGQGPEFLTYFQNEAQLEKSRLLSDRFSAERPKGSFSTLEIQRTEQGDSAMYLCASSLPSAQETQYFGPGTRLLVL.

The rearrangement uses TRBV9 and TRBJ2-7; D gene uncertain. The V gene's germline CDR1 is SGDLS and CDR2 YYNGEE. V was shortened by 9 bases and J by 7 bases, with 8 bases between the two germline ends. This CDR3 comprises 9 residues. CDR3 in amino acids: CATMGEQYF. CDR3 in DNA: TGTGCCACAATGGGGGAGCAGTACTTC.

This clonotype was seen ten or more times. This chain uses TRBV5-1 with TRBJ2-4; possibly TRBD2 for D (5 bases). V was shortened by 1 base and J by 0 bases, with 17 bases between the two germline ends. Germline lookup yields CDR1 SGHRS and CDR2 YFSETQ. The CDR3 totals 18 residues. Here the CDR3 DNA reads TGCGCCAGCAGCTTGCCAATAGCGACGAGACTAGCCAAAAACATTCAGTACTTC. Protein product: CASSLPIATRLAKNIQYF.

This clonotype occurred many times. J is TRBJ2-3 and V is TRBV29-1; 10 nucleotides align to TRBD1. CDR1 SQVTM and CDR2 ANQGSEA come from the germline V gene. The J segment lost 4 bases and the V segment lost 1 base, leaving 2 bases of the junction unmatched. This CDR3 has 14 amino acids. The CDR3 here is CSVEVDRGPDTQYF. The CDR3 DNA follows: TGCAGCGTTGAAGTTGACAGGGGGCCAGATACGCAGTATTTT.

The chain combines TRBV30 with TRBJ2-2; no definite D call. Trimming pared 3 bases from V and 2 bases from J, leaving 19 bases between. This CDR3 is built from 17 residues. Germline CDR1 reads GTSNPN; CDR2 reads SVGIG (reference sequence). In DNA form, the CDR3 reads TGTGCCTGGAGAAACATCGAAGACCGACCTAACACCGGGGAGCTGTTTTTT. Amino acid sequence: CAWRNIEDRPNTGELFF.

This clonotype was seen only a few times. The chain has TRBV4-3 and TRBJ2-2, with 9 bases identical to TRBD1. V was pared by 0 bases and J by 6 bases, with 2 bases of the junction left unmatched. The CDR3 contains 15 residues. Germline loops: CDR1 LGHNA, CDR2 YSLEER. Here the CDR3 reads CASSQDRQGAGELFF. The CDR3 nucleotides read TGCGCCAGCAGCCAAGATAGACAGGGGGCCGGGGAGCTGTTTTTT.

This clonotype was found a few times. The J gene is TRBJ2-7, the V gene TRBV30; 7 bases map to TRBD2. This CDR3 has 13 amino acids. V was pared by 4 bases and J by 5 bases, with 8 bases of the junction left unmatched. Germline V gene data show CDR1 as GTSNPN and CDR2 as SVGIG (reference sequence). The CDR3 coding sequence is TGTGCCTGGAACGGGGGGAACGATAACGAGCAGTACTTC. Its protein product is CAWNGGNDNEQYF.

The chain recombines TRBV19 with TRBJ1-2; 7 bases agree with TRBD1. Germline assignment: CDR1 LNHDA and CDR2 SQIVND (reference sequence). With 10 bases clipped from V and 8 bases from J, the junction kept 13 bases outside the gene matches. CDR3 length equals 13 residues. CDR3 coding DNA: TGTGCCACTCTAGGGGACAGCCCAATCGGCTACACCTTC. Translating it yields CATLGDSPIGYTF.

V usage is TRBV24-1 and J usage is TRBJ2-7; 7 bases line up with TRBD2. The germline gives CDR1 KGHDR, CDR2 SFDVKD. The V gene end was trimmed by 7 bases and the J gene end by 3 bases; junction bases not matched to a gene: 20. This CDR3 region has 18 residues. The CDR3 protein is CATRLEGRGSSRDYEQYF. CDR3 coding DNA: TGTGCCACCAGATTGGAGGGGCGGGGGAGCTCTAGGGACTACGAGCAGTACTTC.